Sequencing of this TCR beta chain was carried out in a study of shared clonotypes between healthy human individuals. Study-wide points: Only a few donors were included, so the genetic and exposure-history diversity represented was limited. Naive subsets generally exceeded memory subsets in estimated richness.

Assay execution proceeded at the deep level. Measured with immunoSEQ multiplex PCR; TCRdb has only the in-frame clones, and not every one. The sample contains roughly 720,000 clones, 90% of which appear only once. Worth noting for this clone: Its cognate antigen is unknown.

The V end was cut by 6 bases, the J end by 4 bases, with 9 bases between. The CDR3 is made up of 12 amino acids. The germline V gene encodes CDR1 MNHEY and CDR2 SMNVEV (reference sequence). Sample: memory CD8+ T cells from PBMCs. Stated subset: CD45RO+ cells pooled with CCR7-negative TemRA cells. This sequence was found in a man in his late teens or twenties in good health. Some clones in this sample may be carry-over from other donors' samples. The chain couples TRBV27 to TRBJ2-5; no firm D call. CDR3 sequence (DNA): TGTGCCAGCAGCGGAGAACGAGAGACCCAGTACTTC. This translates into CASSGERETQYF.